This entry describes one T cell receptor (beta chain). Its antigen is unknown. Presence of unique molecular identifiers characterized the TCR beta cDNA libraries. T cells numbering roughly 0.9 to 10 million yielded cDNA molecules that totaled roughly 500,000. MiXCR, applied by TCRdb to the PCR reads, yields one record per CDR3 protein. In the table there are about 400,000 distinct CDR3 sequences, about a third of which are singletons. This CDR3 region has 12 residues. Germline V gene lookup returns CDR1 SSHAT and CDR2 FNYEAQ (reference sequence). The data stem from a study of post-analysis software for immune sequencing data. In the study overall: There were relapsing-remitting, secondary progressive and progressive-relapsing multiple sclerosis among the disease courses included. Study conclusions and caveats: Controls' normalized Chao1 diversity significantly exceeded that of multiple sclerosis patients. In patients, TRBV5-6, TRBV5-1 and TRBV20-1 belonged to roughly 5 TRBV segments found more frequently than in controls.

This TCR derives from a girl aged 5 to 17 with multiple sclerosis. This chain links TRBV7-7 with TRBJ2-2, with D tentatively TRBD2 (6 bases). The sample consisted of blood. CDR3 coding DNA: TGTGCTAGCGGCTTAGTCGGAGGGGAGCTGTTTTTT. Translated: CASGLVGGELFF.